This is a list of T cell receptor beta chains from one sample in a study of T cell repertoires in cytomegalovirus infection. TCRdb independently ran MiXCR on the reads; one entry per CDR3 protein. In the table there are 150,000 to 200,000 distinct CDR3 sequences, roughly an eighth of which are singletons. Input material: PBMCs. Receptors were obtained from a human donor in good health (CMV status not recorded). Some clones in this sample may be carry-over from other donors' samples. CDR3s include the opening cysteine and the closing phenylalanine or tryptophan. D genes are given only for firm matches. A row's size may be missing; if present it is once, few, many or a size class.

D,size,V,J,DNA,CDR3
-,many,TRBV10-3,TRBJ2-3,TGTGCCATCAGTGAGAGGGTAGATACGCAGTATTTT,CAISERVDTQYF
-,-,TRBV7-3,TRBJ1-1,TGTGCCAGCAGCTTAAGGGCAGGGCGGAACACTGAAGCTTTCTTT,CASSLRAGRNTEAFF
TRBD1,many,TRBV7-2,TRBJ2-1,TGTGCCAGCAGCTTATTCGTTGACAGGGTGGTTAATGAGCAGTTCTTC,CASSLFVDRVVNEQFF
TRBD2,-,TRBV7-3,TRBJ2-1,TGTGCCAGCACCCGAAGCCTCGGGACTAGCGGGGAGAGCTCCTACAATGAGCAGTTCTTC,CASTRSLGTSGESSYNEQFF
TRBD2,few,TRBV6-5,TRBJ2-2,TGTGCCAGCAGTAGTCTAACTAGCGGGAGAGGCACCGGGGAGCTGTTTTTT,CASSSLTSGRGTGELFF
TRBD1,many,TRBV28,TRBJ1-2,TGTGCCAGCAGTTCTCCCCTACGCCACGGACAGGGCTATGGCTACACCTTC,CASSSPLRHGQGYGYTF
-,few,TRBV14,TRBJ2-7,TGTGCCAGCAGCCAAGTGTCCGGTTATGGGCAGTACTTC,CASSQVSGYGQYF
-,-,TRBV24-1,TRBJ2-1,TGTGCCACCAGTGGTGGGCATGAGCAGTTCTTC,CATSGGHEQFF
-,few,TRBV20-1,TRBJ2-6,TGCAGTGCTGCTCCTCTCCTAGGGGCCAACGTCCTGACTTTC,CSAAPLLGANVLTF
TRBD1,few,TRBV7-3,TRBJ1-3,TGTGCCAGCAGCTTATCGCGGGACAGGGGTGACACCATATATTTT,CASSLSRDRGDTIYF
TRBD1,medium-sized,TRBV7-6,TRBJ2-7,TGTGCCAGCAGCCCAGGGGGAGAGCAGTACTTC,CASSPGGEQYF